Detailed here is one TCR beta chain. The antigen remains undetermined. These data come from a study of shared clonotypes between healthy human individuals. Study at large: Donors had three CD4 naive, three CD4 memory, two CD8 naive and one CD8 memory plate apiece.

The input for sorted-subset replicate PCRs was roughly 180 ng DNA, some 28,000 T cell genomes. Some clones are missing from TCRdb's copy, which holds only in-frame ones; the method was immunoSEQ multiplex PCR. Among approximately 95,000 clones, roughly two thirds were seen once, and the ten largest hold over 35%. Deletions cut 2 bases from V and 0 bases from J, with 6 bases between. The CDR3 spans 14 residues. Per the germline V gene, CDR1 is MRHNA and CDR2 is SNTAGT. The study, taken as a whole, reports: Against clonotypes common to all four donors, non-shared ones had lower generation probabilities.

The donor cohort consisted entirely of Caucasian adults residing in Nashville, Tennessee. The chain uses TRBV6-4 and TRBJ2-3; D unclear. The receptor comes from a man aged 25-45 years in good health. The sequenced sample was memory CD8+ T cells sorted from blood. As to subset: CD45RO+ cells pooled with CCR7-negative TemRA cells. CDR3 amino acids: CASSDTVSTDTQYF. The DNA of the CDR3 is TGTGCCAGCAGTGACACCGTCAGCACAGATACGCAGTATTTT.